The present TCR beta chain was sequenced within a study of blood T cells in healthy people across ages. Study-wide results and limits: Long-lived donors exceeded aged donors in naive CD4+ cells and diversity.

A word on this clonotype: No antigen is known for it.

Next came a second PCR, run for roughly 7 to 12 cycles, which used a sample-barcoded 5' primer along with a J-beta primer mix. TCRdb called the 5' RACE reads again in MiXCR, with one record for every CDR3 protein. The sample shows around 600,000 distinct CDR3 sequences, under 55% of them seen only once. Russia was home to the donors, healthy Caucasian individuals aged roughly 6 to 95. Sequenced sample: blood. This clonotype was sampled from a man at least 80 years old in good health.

The CDR3 DNA sequence: TGTGCCAGCAGCCGGGACCCTGAACGGGAGCAGTTCTTC. This sequence encodes CASSRDPEREQFF. The V call is TRBV7-3, the J call TRBJ2-1; TRBD1 or TRBD2 may be the D gene (5 bases each). The CDR3 has 13 residues. The germline V gene has CDR1 SGHTA and CDR2 FQGTGA. Trimming stripped 5 bases from V and 10 bases from J, with 15 bases between.